What follows are 22 T cell receptor beta chains derived from one specimen sequenced in a study of T cells in Graves' hyperthyroidism and ophthalmopathy. Template material for amplifying TCR beta CDR3 regions consisted of RNA transcripts. With the HTBI primer set, the TCR CDR3 went through a first round of RT-PCR. TCRdb used MiXCR to reprocess the multiplex PCR reads, holding one entry per CDR3 protein. The sample holds 300,000 or so distinct CDR3 sequences, about 20% seen once. The sequenced material came from blood. The source of these receptors is a woman between 45 and 65 years old with Graves' hyperthyroidism.

A remark on this clonotype: At one of its ends the junction is not consistent with the germline gene, which may arise from a read error. V is TRBV5-1 and J is TRBJ1-1; D is possibly TRBD1 (5 bases). CDR1 is SGHRS and CDR2 is YFSETQ in the germline V gene. The CDR3 covers 14 residues. The CDR3 nucleotides are TGCGCCAGCGGGGCTTATGACACTAACATTGAAGCTTTCTTT. Its translation: CASGAYDTNIEAFF.

As regards this clonotype: A junction end diverges from the germline sequence, so it may reflect a read error. CDR3 residues: CASSQEGRPFYNEQFF. For the CDR3, the DNA is TGCGCCAGCAGCCAAGAAGGGCGCCCGTTCTACAATGAGCAGTTCTTC. V is TRBV13 and J is TRBJ2-1; D is unclear. The CDR3 covers 16 residues. The germline CDR1 and CDR2 sequences are PRHDT and FYEKMQ (reference sequence). Using reference TRBV13 and TRBJ2-1 for the parts outside the CDR3, the full variable domain is AAGVIQSPRHLIKEKRETATLKCYPIPRHDTVYWYQQGPGQDPQFLISFYEKMQSDKGSIPDRFSAQQFSDYHSELNMSSLELGDSALYFCASSQEGRPFYNEQFFGPGTRLTVL.

This clonotype was picked up many times. This chain joins TRBV20-1 and TRBJ1-1, with unresolved D. V lost 1 base and J lost 1, with 10 bases in between. Per germline, CDR1 DFQATT and CDR2 SNEGSKA (reference sequence). The CDR3 runs to 14 residues. CDR3 coding DNA: TGCAGTGCTAGAGCCCTGGCCAGGAACACTGAAGCTTTCTTT. Its translation is CSARALARNTEAFF.

This clonotype was picked up many times. V usage is TRBV6-5 and J usage is TRBJ2-7; 7 nucleotides line up with TRBD1. V lost 5 bases and J lost 2; bases outside the gene matches: 9. The length of the CDR3 is 15 residues. Per germline, CDR1 MNHEY and CDR2 SVGAGI. The CDR3 loop is CASSRNGDRTYEQYV. The CDR3, as DNA: TGTGCCAGCAGTAGGAACGGGGACAGAACCTACGAGCAGTACGTC.

This clonotype has only a few counts. The V and J genes are TRBV29-1 and TRBJ2-3; possibly TRBD1 for D (5 bases). Germline assignment: CDR1 SQVTM and CDR2 ANQGSEA. The V and J ends lost 2 bases and 1 base respectively, with 10 bases between them. The CDR3 consists of 14 residues. The CDR3 bases are TGCAGCGTTGAATTGGACACCCGCACAGATACGCAGTATTTT. Amino acids: CSVELDTRTDTQYF.

The CDR3 is CASSYYLAGGTGELFF. The CDR3 coding sequence is TGTGCCAGCAGTTACTACCTAGCGGGGGGCACCGGGGAGCTGTTTTTT. The gene calls are TRBV7-2 and TRBJ2-2, with 11 bases aligning to TRBD2. This CDR3 comprises 16 residues. CDR1 is SGHTA, CDR2 FQGNSA, per germline. Trimming removed 6 bases from V and 4 bases from J; junction bases left unmatched: 7.

There are a few counts of this clonotype. The CDR3 bases are TGTGCCAGTAGTATGCCTGAGGATCAGGATCCGCAGTTCTTC. Its protein is CASSMPEDQDPQFF. The chain is built from TRBV19 and TRBJ2-1; no clear D. Germline V gene lookup returns CDR1 LNHDA and CDR2 SQIVND (reference sequence). V lost 3 bases and J 12 bases, leaving 18 bases between the germline ends. The CDR3 contains 14 residues.

This clonotype appeared once. The CDR3, as DNA: TGTGCCAGCAGTTTAGTTCCGGGCGGCGAAGAGACCCAGTACTTC. It encodes CASSLVPGGEETQYF. V usage is TRBV12-3 or TRBV12-4 and J usage is TRBJ2-5, with no clear D. The CDR3 has 15 residues. Deletions cut 1 base from V and 3 bases from J, with 12 bases between.

This clonotype was counted a few times. The J gene is TRBJ1-5, the V gene TRBV5-1, with D uncertain. The CDR3 spans 14 residues. CDR1 is SGHRS, CDR2 YFSETQ, per germline. V lost 4 bases, J lost 11 bases, and 19 bases lay in between. The DNA for the CDR3 is TGCGCCAGCAGCCCATCGGGGAACTCTATGTCCCAGCATTTT. It codes for CASSPSGNSMSQHF.

As to this clonotype: The germline gene is not matched at one end of the junction; a read error may be the cause. The gene calls are TRBV27 and TRBJ1-6; no reliable D call. The CDR3 sequence is 13 residues long. Per the germline V gene, CDR1 is MNHEY and CDR2 is SMNVEV (reference sequence). DNA for the CDR3: TGTGCCGGCAGTCCTCCGAATAATTCACCCCTCCACTTT. It codes for CAGSPPNNSPLHF.

The chain couples TRBV20-1 to TRBJ2-5; D perhaps matches TRBD1 (5 bases). This CDR3 is 16 amino acids long. Deletions cut 0 bases from V and 2 bases from J, with 16 bases between. Germline V gene lookup returns CDR1 DFQATT and CDR2 SNEGSKA (reference sequence). CDR3 nucleotides: TGCAGTGCTAGAGACCCAGGGTACTTGGCTCAAGAGACCCAGTACTTC. It specifies CSARDPGYLAQETQYF.

V gene TRBV7-9 combines with J gene TRBJ1-1, with a possible D match to TRBD1 (6 bases). This CDR3 has 13 residues. Germline-derived CDR1 and CDR2 are SEHNR and FQNEAQ (reference sequence). V shed 4 bases and J shed 10 bases, with 16 bases lying between them. The CDR3 DNA reads TGTGCCAGCAGCTCGTCGGACAGAAACAGAGCTTTCTTT. Its protein product is CASSSSDRNRAFF.

The table lists this clonotype with many counts. The rearrangement uses TRBV6-2 or TRBV6-3 and TRBJ2-3; D perhaps matches TRBD1 (5 bases). CDR1 and CDR2 (germline): MNHEY, SVGEGT. The CDR3 has 15 amino acids. Trimming took off 5 bases at V and 0 bases at J, with 12 bases between the two ends. CDR3 sequence: CASSPQGSSTDTQYF. CDR3 nucleotides: TGTGCCAGCAGTCCTCAGGGATCTAGCACAGATACGCAGTATTTT.

The J gene is TRBJ1-3, the V gene TRBV28; D is uncertain. V was pared by 11 bases and J by 0 bases, with 14 bases between. CDR3 length: 14 amino acids. Germline V CDR1 and CDR2: MDHEN, SYDVKM. This chain's CDR3 is CAVGRRYSGNTIYF. CDR3 nucleotide sequence: TGTGCCGTCGGGCGGCGATACTCTGGAAACACCATATATTTT.

The chain couples TRBV6-1 to TRBJ2-5; D may be TRBD2 (6 bases). The germline gives CDR1 MNHNS, CDR2 SASEGT. V lost 5 bases, J lost 5 bases, and 21 bases lay in between. The CDR3 covers 16 residues. CDR3 protein: CASSPNIGGVGETQYF. Written as DNA, the CDR3 is TGTGCCAGCAGTCCCAATATCGGGGGTGTGGGGGAGACCCAGTACTTC.

This clonotype is labeled medium-sized (0.01 to 0.1%). This sequence joins TRBV7-8 and TRBJ2-3; 8 bases align to TRBD2. The CDR3 is 13 residues long. Per the germline V gene, CDR1 is SGHVS and CDR2 is FQNEAQ. Trimming cost V 5 bases and J 4 bases; bases outside gene matches: 2. The CDR3, as DNA: TGTGCCAGCAGCCTCGGGGGGGCAGATACGCAGTATTTT. Translated, it gives CASSLGGADTQYF.

This clonotype was detected only a few times. The chain recombines TRBV7-2 with TRBJ2-1; 7 nucleotides agree with TRBD2. V dropped 5 bases and J dropped 8; count of bases not matched to a gene: 9. The CDR3 is made up of 14 amino acids. CDR1 SGHTA and CDR2 FQGNSA come from the germline V gene. DNA of the CDR3: TGTGCCAGCAGCCTTTCAAATAGCGGGTATGAGCAGTTCTTC. Residues: CASSLSNSGYEQFF.

The chain recombines TRBV11-2 with TRBJ2-7; 10 bases are shared with TRBD2. This CDR3 contains 14 residues. V was clipped by 5 bases and J by 5 bases; unmatched bases: 6. Germline V gives CDR1 SGHAT, CDR2 FQNNGV. As DNA, the CDR3 is TGTGCCAGCAGCCAAGCGGGAGGGTTAAACGAGCAGTACTTC. Protein: CASSQAGGLNEQYF.

The table lists this clonotype with a few counts. CDR3 residues: CASSPLRGSVLGSYEQYV. In DNA form, the CDR3 reads TGTGCCAGCTCACCTCTCAGGGGGAGCGTCCTGGGATCCTACGAGCAGTACGTC. The V call is TRBV18, the J call TRBJ2-7; 7 nucleotides align to TRBD1. The CDR3 totals 18 residues. Germline loops: CDR1 KGHSH, CDR2 LQKENI. With 3 bases clipped from V and 1 base from J, the junction kept 15 bases outside the gene matches.

In this sample, this clonotype turned up many times. This chain links TRBV12-3 or TRBV12-4 with TRBJ1-5; D not certain. This CDR3 is built from 12 residues. V lost 5 bases and J lost 7, with 9 bases in between. The CDR3 DNA follows: TGTGCCAGCAGTCGTCAGGACCAGCCCCAGCATTTT. Encoded protein: CASSRQDQPQHF.

This clonotype was counted between two and nine times. V and J are TRBV20-1 and TRBJ2-7; D is uncertain. The CDR3 consists of 12 residues. Germline CDR1 reads DFQATT; CDR2 reads SNEGSKA (reference sequence). Trimming pared 1 base from V and 2 bases from J, leaving 6 bases between. The CDR3 here is CSARVYTYEQYF. CDR3 bases: TGCAGTGCTAGAGTTTATACCTACGAGCAGTACTTC.

The gene calls are TRBV9 and TRBJ1-6; unclear D gene. CDR3 length equals 12 residues. Trimming removed 2 bases from V and 10 bases from J, with 7 bases in between. The germline V gene has CDR1 SGDLS and CDR2 YYNGEE. The CDR3 here is CASSVPGSPLHF. Here the CDR3 DNA reads TGTGCCAGCAGCGTTCCCGGCTCACCCCTCCACTTT.